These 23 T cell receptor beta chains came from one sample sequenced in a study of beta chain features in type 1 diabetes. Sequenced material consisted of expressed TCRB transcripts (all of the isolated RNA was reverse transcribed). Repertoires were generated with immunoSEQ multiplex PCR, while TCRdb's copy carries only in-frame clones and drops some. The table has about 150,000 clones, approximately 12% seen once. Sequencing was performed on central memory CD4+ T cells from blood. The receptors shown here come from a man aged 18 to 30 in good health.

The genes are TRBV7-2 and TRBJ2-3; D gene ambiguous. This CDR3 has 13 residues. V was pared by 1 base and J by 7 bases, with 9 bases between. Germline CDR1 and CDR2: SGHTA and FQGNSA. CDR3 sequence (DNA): TGTGCCAGCAGCTTAGACAGAACAAATACGCAGTATTTT. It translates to CASSLDRTNTQYF.

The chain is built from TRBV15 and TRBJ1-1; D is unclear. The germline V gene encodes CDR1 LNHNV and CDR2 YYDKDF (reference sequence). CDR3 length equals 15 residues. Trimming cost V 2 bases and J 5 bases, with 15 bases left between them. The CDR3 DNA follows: TGTGCCACCAGCAGATTAACACCGGGTGCAACTGAAGCTTTCTTT. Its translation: CATSRLTPGATEAFF.

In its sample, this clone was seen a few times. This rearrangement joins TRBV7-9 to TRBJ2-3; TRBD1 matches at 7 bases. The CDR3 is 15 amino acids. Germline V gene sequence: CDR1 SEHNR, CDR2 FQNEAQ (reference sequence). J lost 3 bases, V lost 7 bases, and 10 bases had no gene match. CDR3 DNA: TGTGCCAGCACCCTCAGACAGGGTGTGACAGATACGCAGTATTTT. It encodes CASTLRQGVTDTQYF.

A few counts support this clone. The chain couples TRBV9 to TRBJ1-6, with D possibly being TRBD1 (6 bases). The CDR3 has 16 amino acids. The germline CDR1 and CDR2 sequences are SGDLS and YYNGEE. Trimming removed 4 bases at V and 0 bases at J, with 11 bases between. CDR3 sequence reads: CASSKDSSSYNSPLHF. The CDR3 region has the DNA TGTGCCAGCAGCAAGGACAGTAGCTCCTATAATTCACCCCTCCACTTT.

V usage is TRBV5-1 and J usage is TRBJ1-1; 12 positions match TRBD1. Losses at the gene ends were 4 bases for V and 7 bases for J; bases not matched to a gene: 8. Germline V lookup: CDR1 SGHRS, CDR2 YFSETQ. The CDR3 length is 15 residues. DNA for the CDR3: TGCGCCAGCAGCGTGGGACAGGGGGCGTACGGTGAAGCTTTCTTT. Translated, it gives CASSVGQGAYGEAFF.

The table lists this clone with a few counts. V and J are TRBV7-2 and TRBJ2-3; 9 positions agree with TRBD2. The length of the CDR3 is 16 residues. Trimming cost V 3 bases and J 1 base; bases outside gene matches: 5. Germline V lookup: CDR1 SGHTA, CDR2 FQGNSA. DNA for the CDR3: TGTGCCAGCAGCTTTCTTAGCGGGGGCCGCACAGATACGCAGTATTTT. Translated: CASSFLSGGRTDTQYF.

In nucleotides, the CDR3 is TGTGCCAGCAGTTCCAGGGGGCGCGGAGAGACCCAGTACTTC. Encoded protein: CASSSRGRGETQYF. V gene TRBV28 combines with J gene TRBJ2-5, with TRBD1 matching over 8 bases. J gave up 4 bases and V 4 bases, and 5 bases lay outside the gene matches. The CDR3 loop spans 14 amino acids. Germline CDR1 and CDR2: MDHEN and SYDVKM.

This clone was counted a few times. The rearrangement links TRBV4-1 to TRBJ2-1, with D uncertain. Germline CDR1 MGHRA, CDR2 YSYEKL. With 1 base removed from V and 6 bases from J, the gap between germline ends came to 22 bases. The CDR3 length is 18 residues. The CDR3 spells CASSQAAEGRNIPNEQFF. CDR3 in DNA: TGCGCCAGCAGCCAAGCAGCCGAAGGCAGGAATATACCCAATGAGCAGTTCTTC.

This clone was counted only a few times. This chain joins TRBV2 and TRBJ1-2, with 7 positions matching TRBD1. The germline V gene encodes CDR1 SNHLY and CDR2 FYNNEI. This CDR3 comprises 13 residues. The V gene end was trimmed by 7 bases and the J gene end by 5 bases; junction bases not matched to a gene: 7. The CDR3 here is CASNRDSFYGYTF. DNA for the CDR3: TGTGCCAGCAACAGGGACAGTTTTTATGGCTACACCTTC.

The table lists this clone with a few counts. CDR3 sequence reads: CASSLIKNTEAFF. The CDR3 bases are TGTGCCAGCAGCTTAATAAAGAACACTGAAGCTTTCTTT. The chain couples TRBV7-2 to TRBJ1-1, with D hard to call. This CDR3 spans 13 amino acids. Germline values: CDR1 SGHTA, CDR2 FQGNSA. Trimming removed 2 bases at V and 1 base at J, with 5 bases between.

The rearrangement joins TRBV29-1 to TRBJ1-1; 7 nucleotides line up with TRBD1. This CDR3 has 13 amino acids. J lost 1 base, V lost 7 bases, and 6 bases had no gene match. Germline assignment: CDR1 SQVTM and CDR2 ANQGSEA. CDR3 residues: CSASGQRNTEAFF. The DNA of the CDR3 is TGCAGCGCATCGGGACAGCGGAACACTGAAGCTTTCTTT.

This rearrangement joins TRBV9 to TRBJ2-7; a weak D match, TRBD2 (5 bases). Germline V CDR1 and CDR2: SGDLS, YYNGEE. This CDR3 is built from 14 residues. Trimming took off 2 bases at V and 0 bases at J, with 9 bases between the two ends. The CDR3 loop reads CASSVTGSSYEQYF. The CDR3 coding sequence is TGTGCCAGCAGCGTGACGGGGAGCTCCTACGAGCAGTACTTC.

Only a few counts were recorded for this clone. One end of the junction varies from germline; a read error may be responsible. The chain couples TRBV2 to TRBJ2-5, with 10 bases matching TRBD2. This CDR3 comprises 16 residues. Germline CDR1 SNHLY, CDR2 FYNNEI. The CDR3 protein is CASNEHGTSVQETQYF. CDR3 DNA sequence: TGTGCCAGCAATGAACACGGGACTAGCGTTCAAGAGACCCAGTACTTC. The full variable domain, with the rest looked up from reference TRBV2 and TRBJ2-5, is EPEVTQTPSHQVTQMGQEVILRCVPISNHLYFYWYRQILGQKVEFLVSFYNNEISEKSEIFDDQFSVERPDGSNFTLKIRSTKLEDSAMYFCASNEHGTSVQETQYFGPGTRLLVL.

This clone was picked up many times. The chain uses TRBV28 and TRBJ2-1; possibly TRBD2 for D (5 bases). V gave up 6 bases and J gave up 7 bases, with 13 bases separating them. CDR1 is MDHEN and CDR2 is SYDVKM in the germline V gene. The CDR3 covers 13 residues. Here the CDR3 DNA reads TGTGCCAGCAGAGAGGGCCTTCGTAATGAGCAGTTCTTC. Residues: CASREGLRNEQFF.

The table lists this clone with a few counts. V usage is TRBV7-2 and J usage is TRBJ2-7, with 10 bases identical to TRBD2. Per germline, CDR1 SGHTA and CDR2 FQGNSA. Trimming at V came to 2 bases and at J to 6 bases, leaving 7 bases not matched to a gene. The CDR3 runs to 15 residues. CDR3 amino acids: CASSLRASGSTEQYF. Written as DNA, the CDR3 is TGTGCCAGCAGCTTAAGGGCTAGCGGGAGTACCGAGCAGTACTTC.

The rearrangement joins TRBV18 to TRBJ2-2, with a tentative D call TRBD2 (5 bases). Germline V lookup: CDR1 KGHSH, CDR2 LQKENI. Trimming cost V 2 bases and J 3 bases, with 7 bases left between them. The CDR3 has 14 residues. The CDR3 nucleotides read TGTGCCAGCTCACCATCCGGGGACACCGGGGAGCTGTTTTTT. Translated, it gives CASSPSGDTGELFF.

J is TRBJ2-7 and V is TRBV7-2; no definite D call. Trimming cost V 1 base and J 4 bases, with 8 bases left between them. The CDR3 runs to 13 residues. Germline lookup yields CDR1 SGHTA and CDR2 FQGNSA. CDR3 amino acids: CASSLGRMYEQYF. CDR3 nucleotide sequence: TGTGCCAGCAGCTTAGGACGGATGTACGAGCAGTACTTC. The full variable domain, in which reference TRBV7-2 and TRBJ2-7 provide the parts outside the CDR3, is GAGVSQSPSNKVTEKGKDVELRCDPISGHTALYWYRQSLGQGLEFLIYFQGNSAPDKSGLPSDRFSAERTGGSVSTLTIQRTQQEDSAVYLCASSLGRMYEQYFGPGTRLTVT.

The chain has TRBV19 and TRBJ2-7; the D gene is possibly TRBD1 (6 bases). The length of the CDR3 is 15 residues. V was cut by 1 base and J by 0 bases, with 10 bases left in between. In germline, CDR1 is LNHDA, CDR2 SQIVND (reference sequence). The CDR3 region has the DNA TGTGCCAGTAGTATAGCGACAGGCCTCTCCTACGAGCAGTACTTC. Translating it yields CASSIATGLSYEQYF.

The CDR3 sequence is CASSYPESSYNEQFF. In DNA form, the CDR3 reads TGTGCCAGCAGTTATCCAGAGAGCTCCTACAATGAGCAGTTCTTC. The chain combines TRBV27 with TRBJ2-1; no reliable D call. CDR1 is MNHEY and CDR2 is SMNVEV in the germline V gene (reference sequence). Trimming left V 4 bases short and J 0 bases short, with 10 bases between. This CDR3 is 15 amino acids long.

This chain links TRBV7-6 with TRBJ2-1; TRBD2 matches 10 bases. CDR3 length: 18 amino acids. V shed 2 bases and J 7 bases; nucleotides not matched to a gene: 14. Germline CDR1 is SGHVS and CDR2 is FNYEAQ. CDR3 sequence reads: CASSLSQGSGGARNEQFF. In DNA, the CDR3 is TGTGCCAGCAGCTTATCCCAGGGCAGCGGGGGGGCTCGAAATGAGCAGTTCTTC.

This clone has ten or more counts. CDR3 coding DNA: TGTGCCAGCGATACAGGGCAGGACACTGAAGCTTTCTTT. Translating gives CASDTGQDTEAFF. The chain has TRBV28 and TRBJ1-1, with D possibly being TRBD1 (6 bases). V lost 8 bases and J 3 bases, leaving 13 bases between the germline ends. The CDR3 has 13 amino acids. The V gene's germline CDR1 is MDHEN and CDR2 SYDVKM.

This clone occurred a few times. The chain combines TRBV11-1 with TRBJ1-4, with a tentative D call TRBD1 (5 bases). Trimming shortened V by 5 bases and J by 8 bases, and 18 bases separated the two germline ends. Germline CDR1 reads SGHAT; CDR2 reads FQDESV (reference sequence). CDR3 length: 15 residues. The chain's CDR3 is CASSPSGTQEEKLFF. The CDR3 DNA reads TGTGCCAGCAGCCCATCCGGGACTCAAGAGGAAAAACTGTTTTTT.

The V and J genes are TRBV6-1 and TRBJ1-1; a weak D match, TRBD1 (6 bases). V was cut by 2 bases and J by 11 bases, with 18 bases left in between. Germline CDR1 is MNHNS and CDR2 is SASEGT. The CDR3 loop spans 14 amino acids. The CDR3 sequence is CASSEYRDGDYAFF. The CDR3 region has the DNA TGTGCCAGCAGTGAATACAGGGACGGTGATTACGCTTTCTTT.